Here is one TCR beta chain with its context. This specimen comes from a study of blood T cell repertoires in COVID-19. Clones were sequenced by immunoSEQ multiplex PCR, and TCRdb holds only the in-frame ones, with some missing. The table shows around 110,000 clones, with about nine tenths occurring only once. J was trimmed by 5 bases and V by 5 bases; bases with no gene match: 11. This CDR3 is 16 amino acids long. Germline CDR1 KGHDR, CDR2 SFDVKD. This chain connects TRBV24-1 to TRBJ2-5, with TRBD2 matching over 9 bases. This TCR was sampled from a human donor with active COVID-19. The donor label of this sample is uncertain. The sample was peripheral blood. The CDR3 reads CATSVRRGLATETQYF. DNA for the CDR3: TGTGCCACCAGTGTCCGCCGCGGACTAGCGACGGAGACCCAGTACTTC.